This TCR beta chain is from a study of PD-1 blockade in classical Hodgkin lymphoma. Overall study context: With a 2-week interval, patients received intravenous nivolumab at 3 mg/kg. Overall study findings and caveats: Differences between repertoires have undefined causes, possibly disease activity or prior therapy. The study found complete responders had baseline diversity similar to newly diagnosed patients.

The CDR3 consists of 13 residues. Germline values: CDR1 SGHTA, CDR2 FQGNSA. V was cut by 3 bases and J by 5 bases, with 10 bases left in between. With regard to this clone: Antigen unknown.

Exposure to brentuximab vedotin varied, and each patient had relapsed following autologous stem cell transplantation. Some clones are missing from TCRdb's copy, which holds only in-frame ones; the method was immunoSEQ multiplex PCR. The sample has nearly 60,000 clones, roughly 90% seen once. The genes are TRBV7-2 and TRBJ1-1; unclear D gene. This sequence originates from a human donor with classical Hodgkin lymphoma. The starting material was peripheral blood mononuclear cells (PBMCs), obtained before the second cycle of nivolumab. The CDR3 sequence is CASSFTRETEAFF. The CDR3 nucleotides read TGTGCCAGCAGCTTCACAAGGGAGACTGAAGCTTTCTTT.